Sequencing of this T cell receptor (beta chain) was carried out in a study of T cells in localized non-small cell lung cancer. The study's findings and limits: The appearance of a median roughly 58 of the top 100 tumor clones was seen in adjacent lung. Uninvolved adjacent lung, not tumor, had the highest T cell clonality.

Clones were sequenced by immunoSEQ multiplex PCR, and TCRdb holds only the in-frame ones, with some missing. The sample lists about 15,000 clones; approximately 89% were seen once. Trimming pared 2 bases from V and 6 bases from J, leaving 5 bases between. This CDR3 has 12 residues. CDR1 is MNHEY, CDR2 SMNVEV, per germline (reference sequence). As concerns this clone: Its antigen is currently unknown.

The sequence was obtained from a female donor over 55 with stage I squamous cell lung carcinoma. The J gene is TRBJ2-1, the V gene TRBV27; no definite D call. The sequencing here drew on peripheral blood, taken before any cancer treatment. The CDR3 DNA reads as TGTGCCAGCAGTTTAAGCAGCAATGAGCAGTTCTTC. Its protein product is CASSLSSNEQFF.